The T cell receptor beta chain described here comes from a study of graft-versus-host responses after intestinal transplantation (dated by TCRdb to 2020 to 2023). Some background on the complete study: Recipients received multivisceral, liver-intestinal, or isolated intestinal transplants. Every recipient was given anti-thymocyte globulin induction, followed by roughly 3 years of maintenance tacrolimus and steroids. Graft-versus-host and host-versus-graft alloreactive T cell clones were tracked in the graft, circulation and bone marrow after intestinal transplantation using bulk TCR-beta CDR3 sequencing. Alloreactive clones were identified by sequencing pre-transplant mixed lymphocyte reaction products and comparing these products with unstimulated pre-transplant donor and recipient T cells. A cohort of around 25 intestinal transplant recipients, including one retransplant, was enrolled, and a few patients lacking pretransplant specimens were excluded. A peak of at least 4% donor T cells among recipient peripheral blood mononuclear cells was the definition used for donor T cell macrochimerism. Instead of going to the commercial service, samples from a few later patients were sequenced in-house on an Illumina MiSeq and processed with MiXCR.

Overall results and qualifications from the work: In the allografts of patients with donor T cell macrochimerism, GvH to HvG T cell clonal ratios were high. The relatively low number and heterogeneity of intestinal transplant patients limited the conclusions. GvH clones were detected in recipient bone marrow, and some of these GvH clones were observed earlier in ileal mucosa or blood, consistent with an intestinal mucosal origin. Early after transplant, peak levels of circulating GvH clones were associated with declines in HvG clones.

The V end loses 6 bases and the J end loses 8 bases, and a stretch of 16 bases separates them. Based on the germline V gene (reference sequence), the CDR1 and CDR2 sequences are LNHDA and SQIVND. The cysteine opens and the phenylalanine closes a CDR3 of 14 amino acids. Here the CDR3 DNA is all that survives: 42 bases in frame from base 1. With regard to this clone: Its specific antigen is unknown. Base quality data are lacking; no much larger clone is found one base away.

The library was prepared using the immunoSEQ multiplex PCR assay. In most patients, genomic DNA was isolated using the Qiagen DNeasy Blood and Tissue Kit and sent frozen to Adaptive Biotechnologies for TCR sequencing. For most patients, genomic DNA was subjected to high-throughput TCR-beta CDR3 sequencing by Adaptive Biotechnologies. In the source study's methods: TCR sequencing data for some 19 patients were retrieved from Adaptive's ImmunoSEQ software; a few other patients were processed with MiXCR and VDJtools. CD4 versus CD8 sorting errors were corrected by removing sequences found in both subsets at a frequency ratio below 5:1. CDR3 nucleotide sequences shared between donor and recipient were removed because the origin of such sequences could not be assigned. To count as alloreactive, a clone needed at least 2-fold expansion over unstimulated cells and a minimum CFSE-low frequency of 0.002% (template counts) or 0.001% (read counts). A clone was considered mappable if detected in the sequenced pre-transplant spleen, lymph node, or MLR CFSE-low populations of the donor or recipient. The cumulative frequency of alloreactive clones was calculated as a percentage of all sequences, weighted by copy number. TCRdb holds this immuneACCESS table with in-frame rearrangements only. Some clones are missing; in checked studies, unresolved V genes explain under half, and the rest has no known cause. That table gives V, J and clone size, and the DNA gave D and trimming. Across this sample there are 90,000 to 150,000 clones, with about 93% seen only once. Approximately 0.11% of the sample is taken by the ten largest.

The time point label on this specimen signifies: cells obtained before transplantation from donor or recipient. CD3+CD4+ and CD3+CD8+ populations were FACS-sorted from unstimulated pre-transplant donor and recipient cells taken from spleen or lymph nodes. This receptor chain uses TRBV19 and TRBJ1-4; the D gene cannot be named for sure. The input for sequencing was unstimulated CD4+ T cells sorted from spleen or lymph node cells, taken before intestinal transplant. This sequence was found in a human donor who received an intestinal transplant. The CDR3 is CASSTAISLEKLFF. In nucleotides, the sequence is TGTGCCAGTAGCACGGCCATCTCTCTGGAAAAACTGTTTTTT. When the CDR3 is completed using the reference TRBV19 and TRBJ1-4 genes on either side, the full variable domain is DGGITQSPKYLFRKEGQNVTLSCEQNLNHDAMYWYRQDPGQGLRLIYYSQIVNDFQKGDIAEGYSVSREKKESFPLTVTSAQKNPTAFYLCASSTAISLEKLFFGSGTQLSVL.